These T cell receptor beta chains were read from a single sample in a study of T cell changes during pregnancy in multiple sclerosis. The protocol was immunoSEQ multiplex PCR, while the TCRdb copy is restricted to in-frame clones and leaves out a portion. The top ten clones hold 8% of a sample with 20,000 to 25,000 clones, about nine tenths of them seen once. The specimen was CD8+ T cells from peripheral blood mononuclear cells, collected in the first trimester of pregnancy. These receptors came from a female donor in good health, enrolled as a control in a pregnancy study. CDR3s include the opening cysteine and the closing phenylalanine or tryptophan. A D gene is named only where the DNA matches it firmly.

j_call d_call v_call cdr3_aa cdr3_nt
TRBJ1-1 . TRBV2 CASSDTRTVNTEAFF TGTGCCAGCAGCGACACCCGGACAGTGAACACTGAAGCTTTCTTT
TRBJ1-1 . TRBV27 CASSYGRSTEAFF TGTGCCAGCAGTTATGGAAGGAGCACTGAAGCTTTCTTT
TRBJ1-6 . TRBV4-1 CASRGIFGSPLHF TGCGCCTCCCGGGGGATTTTTGGTTCACCCCTCCACTTT
TRBJ2-2 . TRBV7-6 CASSFTWGTANTGELFF TGTGCCAGCAGCTTCACTTGGGGGACTGCGAACACCGGGGAGCTGTTTTTT
TRBJ2-7 TRBD2 TRBV4-1 CASSESSGGAYEQYF TGCGCCAGCAGCGAATCTAGCGGGGGGGCTTACGAGCAGTACTTC
TRBJ1-5 . TRBV6-5 CASSYSSGNQPQHF TGTGCCAGCAGTTACTCGAGCGGAAATCAGCCCCAGCATTTT
TRBJ2-1 . TRBV14 CASSQAGSSYNEQFF TGTGCCAGCAGCCAAGCAGGAAGCTCCTACAATGAGCAGTTCTTC
TRBJ1-2 . TRBV27 CASSSRDTYFNYGYTF TGTGCCAGCAGTTCCCGGGACACCTATTTTAACTATGGCTACACCTTC
TRBJ1-2 . TRBV15 CATSDRGGDGYTF TGTGCCACCAGCGATCGGGGGGGCGATGGCTACACCTTC
TRBJ1-1 . TRBV29-1 CSVENGGNTEAFF TGCAGCGTTGAAAACGGGGGGAACACTGAAGCTTTCTTT
TRBJ2-1 TRBD1 TRBV7-3 CASSPGQHYNEQFF TGTGCCAGCAGCCCGGGACAGCACTACAATGAGCAGTTCTTC
TRBJ2-2 TRBD2 TRBV2 CASSPGHREGGTGELFF TGTGCCAGCAGCCCGGGACATCGGGAGGGGGGCACCGGGGAGCTGTTTTTT
TRBJ2-7 TRBD1 TRBV19 CASSMTGGGYYEQYF TGTGCCAGTAGTATGACAGGGGGAGGGTACTACGAGCAGTACTTC
TRBJ1-2 TRBD1 TRBV14 CASSRLNDRGDYGYTF TGTGCCAGCAGCCGCCTAAATGACAGGGGGGACTATGGCTACACCTTC
TRBJ1-1 TRBD1 TRBV10-3 CAIRAKSGTGGSEAFF TGTGCCATCAGGGCGAAGTCCGGGACAGGGGGCTCTGAAGCTTTCTTT